Detailed here is one TCR beta chain. The antigen remains undetermined. These data are taken from a study of shared clonotypes between healthy human individuals. At deep level, the assay was performed. The assay was immunoSEQ multiplex PCR, and TCRdb's table has in-frame clones only and misses some. The table has about 460,000 clones, approximately 77% seen once; the top ten hold 12%. The donors, all of them Caucasian adults, lived in Nashville, Tennessee. In unsorted samples, genomic DNA was obtained using approximately 100 million PBMCs. Study-wide results and caveats: Expectations were that clonotype sharing among donors would be affected by sequencing depth.

Sequencing was carried out using PBMCs. This TCR was recovered from a woman in her 40s in good health. Some clones in this sample may be carry-over from other donors' samples.

The CDR3 region has the DNA TGTGCCAGCAGCTTTCAGGCCTACGAGCAGTACTTC. Its translation is CASSFQAYEQYF. The V call is TRBV7-9, the J call TRBJ2-7, with D unresolved. The ends were cut back, 3 bases at V and 2 bases at J, with 5 bases in the middle. This CDR3 is built from 12 residues. Per germline, CDR1 SEHNR and CDR2 FQNEAQ (reference sequence). The full variable domain, in which reference TRBV7-9 and TRBJ2-7 provide the parts outside the CDR3, is DTGVSQNPRHKITKRGQNVTFRCDPISEHNRLYWYRQTLGQGPEFLTYFQNEAQLEKSRLLSDRFSAERPKGSFSTLEIQRTEQGDSAMYLCASSFQAYEQYFGPGTRLTVT.